These 9 T cell receptor beta chains were sequenced from one sample in a study of blood T cell repertoires in COVID-19. The assay was immunoSEQ multiplex PCR, and TCRdb's table has in-frame clones only and misses some. The table includes tens of thousands of clones, 85% to 90% detected once. Sequencing was done on a sample of peripheral blood. The receptors originated from an older woman with active COVID-19.

The rearrangement joins TRBV3-1 (or the pseudogene TRBV3-2) to TRBJ2-3; 9 bases fit TRBD2. The CDR3 is 13 residues long. CDR1 is LGHDT and CDR2 is YNNKEL in the germline V gene (reference sequence). Trimming took 10 bases from V and 1 from J; bases not matched to a gene: 3. The CDR3 DNA reads as TGTGCCACCCGGACTAGCGGCACAGATACGCAGTATTTT. It yields the protein CATRTSGTDTQYF.

The chain couples TRBV28 to TRBJ2-1, with no clear D. This CDR3 is 11 amino acids long. V was pared by 4 bases and J by 12 bases, with 10 bases between. Germline V gene data show CDR1 as MDHEN and CDR2 as SYDVKM. The CDR3: CASSSGLGQFF. CDR3 nucleotide sequence: TGTGCCAGCAGTTCGGGTCTTGGGCAGTTCTTC.

This chain joins TRBV18 and TRBJ1-1; TRBD1 might be the D (6 bases). V gave up 4 bases and J gave up 4 bases, with 13 bases separating them. Germline V CDR1 and CDR2: KGHSH, LQKENI. This CDR3 comprises 14 residues. CDR3 sequence (DNA): TGTGCCAGCTCACAAAACAGGGAGGGCACTGAAGCTTTCTTT. It codes for CASSQNREGTEAFF.

The chain links TRBV6-6 to TRBJ2-3, with TRBD1 as a possible D gene (7 bases). The V end was cut by 2 bases, the J end by 1 base, with 10 bases between. The CDR3 totals 15 residues. Germline values: CDR1 MNHNY, CDR2 SVGAGI (reference sequence). The CDR3 here is CASSYGGTGTDTQYF. In DNA, the CDR3 is TGTGCCAGCAGTTACGGCGGGACAGGCACAGATACGCAGTATTTT.

The chain recombines TRBV24-1 with TRBJ2-3; 8 bases match TRBD1. The CDR3 totals 16 residues. Unmatched junction bases numbered 5, after V lost 2 bases and J lost 2 bases. Germline CDR1 reads KGHDR; CDR2 reads SFDVKD. CDR3 sequence reads: CATSDWGTGYTDTQYF. The DNA of the CDR3 is TGTGCCACCAGTGATTGGGGGACAGGATACACAGATACGCAGTATTTT.

This chain links TRBV9 with TRBJ1-5; D not certain. This CDR3 comprises 13 residues. The V end was cut by 2 bases, the J end by 3 bases, with 6 bases between. Germline lookup yields CDR1 SGDLS and CDR2 YYNGEE. The CDR3 DNA reads as TGTGCCAGCAGCGTGTCAGTCAATCAGCCCCAGCATTTT. Encoded protein: CASSVSVNQPQHF.

The chain employs TRBV12-3 or TRBV12-4 and TRBJ1-1, with no clear D. Trimming shortened V by 5 bases and J by 1 base, and 8 bases separated the two germline ends. This CDR3 has 13 amino acids. This CDR3 is CASSGPRNTEAFF. In DNA form, the CDR3 reads TGTGCCAGCAGTGGCCCCAGGAACACTGAAGCTTTCTTT.

The chain carries TRBV19 and TRBJ2-7; perhaps TRBD1 as D (6 bases). CDR1 and CDR2 (germline): LNHDA, SQIVND (reference sequence). The V gene lost 11 bases and the J gene lost 3 bases, with 14 bases spanning the gap. The CDR3 extends over 12 amino acids. CDR3 loop: CAGWTARYEQYF. DNA for the CDR3: TGTGCCGGTTGGACAGCCCGCTACGAGCAGTACTTC.

This clone was seen just once. The J gene is TRBJ2-7, the V gene TRBV3-1 (or the pseudogene TRBV3-2); a weak D match, TRBD2 (5 bases). Germline V gene sequence: CDR1 LGHDT, CDR2 YNNKEL (reference sequence). Trimming shortened V by 1 base and J by 3 bases, and 10 bases separated the two germline ends. This CDR3 has 14 amino acids. CDR3 region: CASSQGLRGYEQYF. CDR3 sequence (DNA): TGTGCCAGCAGCCAAGGGTTACGGGGCTACGAGCAGTACTTC.